The present T cell receptor (beta chain) was sequenced within a study of T-cell reconstitution after alpha-beta-depleted transplantation in children. The CDR3 has 12 amino acids. V dropped 2 bases and J dropped 5 bases, with 6 bases sitting between them. Per the germline V gene, CDR1 is MNHNY and CDR2 is SVGAGI (reference sequence). A TCRbeta library incorporating unique molecular identifiers was prepared. TCRdb fed the PCR reads into MiXCR, producing one record per CDR3 protein. The profile shows around 270,000 distinct CDR3 sequences, just over 7.5% of them singletons. Broader study findings: The origin of high day-60 TCRbeta diversity in some patients lay in surviving recipient T cells and thymic progenitors. Several hundred expanded graft clones reportedly supplied alpha-beta T cells about two months after transplant. The main origin of T-cell counts and diversity one year after transplant was newly produced T cells.

This clonotype has ten or more counts. The antigen remains unidentified. The sample consisted of peripheral blood, taken 360 days after TCRalphabeta/CD19-depleted stem cell transplant. J is TRBJ2-5 and V is TRBV6-6; the D gene is possibly TRBD2 (5 bases). This receptor was taken from a female patient between 2 and 15 years old who had a stem cell transplant for Fanconi anemia, so the T cells may come from the graft donor. CDR3 DNA sequence: TGTGCCAGCAGTTACCGCGGGGAGACCCAGTACTTC. Translated, it gives CASSYRGETQYF.